The 27 T cell receptor beta chains reported below all come from one sample, sequenced in a study of blood T cell repertoires in COVID-19. Repertoires were generated with immunoSEQ multiplex PCR, while TCRdb's copy carries only in-frame clones and drops some. The repertoire holds 350,000 to 400,000 clones, with about 88% as singletons. Specimen: PBMCs or T cells enriched from blood (not recorded which). All receptors come from a woman between 18 and 29 years old who had recovered from COVID-19.

This clone was observed a handful of times. J is TRBJ1-2 and V is TRBV6-5; 10 nucleotides match TRBD1. Trimming removed 6 bases from V and 0 bases from J; junction bases left unmatched: 4. The CDR3 contains 15 residues. CDR1 MNHEY and CDR2 SVGAGI come from the germline V gene. This chain's CDR3 is CASSRDRGPNYGYTF. CDR3 coding DNA: TGTGCCAGCAGCCGCGACAGGGGGCCTAACTATGGCTACACCTTC.

As to this clone: The identical CDR3 is also encoded by other nucleotide sequences in the sample. This rearrangement joins TRBV27 to TRBJ2-1, with a weak D call TRBD2 (5 bases). The CDR3 contains 13 residues. Germline CDR1 reads MNHEY; CDR2 reads SMNVEV (reference sequence). V lost 6 bases to trimming and J lost 7 bases, with 13 bases between them. CDR3 DNA: TGTGCCAGCAGCCTAAGTAGAGGGAATGAGCAGTTCTTC. Translation: CASSLSRGNEQFF.

The chain carries TRBV11-2 and TRBJ2-7; D possibly corresponds to TRBD2 (6 bases). CDR3 size: 14 residues. Trimming took 5 bases from V and 2 from J, leaving 13 bases between them. Per germline, CDR1 SGHAT and CDR2 FQNNGV. CDR3 amino acids: CASSVTPGAYEQYF. CDR3 nucleotide sequence: TGTGCCAGCAGCGTAACCCCGGGAGCCTACGAGCAGTACTTC.

V usage is TRBV5-1 and J usage is TRBJ2-1, with 8 bases identical to TRBD1. The ends lost 7 bases at V and 2 bases at J; junction bases unmatched: 8. The length of the CDR3 is 15 residues. The germline V gene has CDR1 SGHRS and CDR2 YFSETQ. Here the CDR3 DNA reads TGCGCCAGCTCCCTGACAGGGGACCCCTACAATGAGCAGTTCTTC. Its translation is CASSLTGDPYNEQFF.

V and J are TRBV2 and TRBJ2-7; 11 positions agree with TRBD2. Germline lookup yields CDR1 SNHLY and CDR2 FYNNEI. This CDR3 region has 14 residues. V lost 6 bases and J lost 5; bases outside the gene matches: 6. CDR3 in amino acids: CASRVSGGDDEQYF. CDR3 DNA sequence: TGTGCCAGCAGGGTTAGCGGGGGGGATGACGAGCAGTACTTC.

The table lists this clone with a few counts. This sequence joins TRBV6-5 and TRBJ1-2; D might be TRBD1 (6 bases). Germline CDR1 MNHEY, CDR2 SVGAGI. Trimming shortened V by 6 bases and J by 7 bases, and 18 bases separated the two germline ends. The CDR3 contains 14 residues. The CDR3 region has the DNA TGTGCCAGCAGGGCACAGGGTCGCGTGGGTGGCTACACCTTC. This gives the protein CASRAQGRVGGYTF.

The genes are TRBV28 and TRBJ2-7; possible D gene TRBD2, 5 bases. The V gene lost 5 bases and the J gene lost 4 bases, with 18 bases spanning the gap. The germline V gene encodes CDR1 MDHEN and CDR2 SYDVKM. The CDR3 covers 15 residues. The CDR3 nucleotides read TGTGCCAGCAGTCCCCCGCCTGACGGGGTATACGAGCAGTACTTC. The encoded protein is CASSPPPDGVYEQYF.

The V and J genes are TRBV15 and TRBJ1-2; D gene uncertain. Germline-derived CDR1 and CDR2 are LNHNV and YYDKDF (reference sequence). The CDR3 runs to 15 residues. V was clipped by 0 bases and J by 12 bases, with 20 bases between them. The CDR3 loop is CATSRDPETGMIHTF. CDR3 bases: TGTGCCACCAGCAGAGATCCAGAGACGGGGATGATTCACACCTTC.

This sequence joins TRBV25-1 and TRBJ1-2; TRBD1 matches at 7 bases. Germline loops: CDR1 MGHDK, CDR2 SYGVNS. The CDR3 is 12 residues long. J lost 8 bases, V lost 6 bases, and 6 bases had no gene match. In nucleotides, the CDR3 is TGTGCCAGCAGACAGGGGAACGTCGGCTACACCTTC. Its translation is CASRQGNVGYTF.

The rearrangement joins TRBV7-2 to TRBJ1-6, with 8 bases matching TRBD1. V lost 3 bases and J lost 9; bases outside the gene matches: 7. Germline CDR1 is SGHTA and CDR2 is FQGNSA. The CDR3 covers 15 residues. In DNA form, the CDR3 reads TGTGCCAGCAGCTTCAGCCAGGGGGCGTTTTCACCCCTCCACTTT. Protein product: CASSFSQGAFSPLHF.

This chain connects TRBV23-1 to TRBJ1-2, with D possibly being TRBD1 (5 bases). TRBV23-1 is an ORF; its function is uncertain. The CDR3 is made up of 22 amino acids. The V gene lost 0 bases and the J gene lost 7 bases, with 36 bases spanning the gap. The CDR3 DNA reads TGCGCCAGCAGTCAATCCTCAGCTTCTGGGTCATCGATTATCCGGGACTACAGTGGCTACACCTTC. It codes for CASSQSSASGSSIIRDYSGYTF.

This rearrangement joins TRBV19 to TRBJ1-2; tentatively, D is TRBD1 (6 bases). CDR1 LNHDA and CDR2 SQIVND come from the germline V gene (reference sequence). The V and J ends lost 3 bases and 5 bases respectively, with 13 bases between them. CDR3 length: 14 residues. The CDR3 DNA sequence: TGTGCCAGTAGTATTCGGACAGCGAGTTATGGCTACACCTTC. Its translation is CASSIRTASYGYTF.

The gene calls are TRBV5-4 and TRBJ1-1; TRBD1 matches 9 bases. The CDR3 spans 17 residues. Germline loops: CDR1 SGHNT, CDR2 YYREEE (reference sequence). The V and J ends lost 0 bases and 2 bases, in that order; junction bases with no gene match: 8. CDR3 loop: CASSLDGTGLLNTEAFF. The CDR3 DNA follows: TGTGCCAGCAGCTTGGATGGGACAGGGCTTTTAAACACTGAAGCTTTCTTT.

The V gene is TRBV6-5, the J gene TRBJ1-2; D gene uncertain. This CDR3 contains 14 residues. CDR1 and CDR2 (germline): MNHEY, SVGAGI. V dropped 5 bases and J dropped 5 bases, with 15 bases sitting between them. CDR3 nucleotides: TGTGCCAGCAGTAGACACCCTGTGCAGTATGGCTACACCTTC. It is translated as CASSRHPVQYGYTF.

The V and J genes are TRBV11-2 and TRBJ2-3, with D maybe TRBD2 (6 bases). The V gene's germline CDR1 is SGHAT and CDR2 FQNNGV. Trimming took 1 base from V and 1 from J, leaving 18 bases between them. This CDR3 is built from 18 residues. CDR3 bases: TGTGCCAGCAGCTTAGGATCGGGGCGGGGATACCGCACAGATACGCAGTATTTT. Its translation is CASSLGSGRGYRTDTQYF.

This clone was counted a single time. The J gene is TRBJ1-2, the V gene TRBV6-5, with D possibly matching TRBD1 (6 bases). Trimming pared 4 bases from V and 4 bases from J, leaving 16 bases between. This CDR3 has 15 residues. Per the germline V gene, CDR1 is MNHEY and CDR2 is SVGAGI. DNA of the CDR3: TGTGCCAGCAGTTTAACAGGGCTCCGCGGCTATGGCTACACCTTC. It encodes CASSLTGLRGYGYTF.

J is TRBJ1-4 and V is TRBV7-9; D gene ambiguous. The CDR3 is made up of 15 amino acids. V was cut by 1 base and J by 5 bases, with 11 bases left in between. Germline V gene sequence: CDR1 SEHNR, CDR2 FQNEAQ (reference sequence). CDR3 bases: TGTGCCAGCAGCTTAGGGTCAGGCAGCAATGAAAAACTGTTTTTT. Protein: CASSLGSGSNEKLFF. Based on the CDR3 plus reference TRBV7-9 and TRBJ1-4, the full variable domain is DTGVSQNPRHKITKRGQNVTFRCDPISEHNRLYWYRQTLGQGPEFLTYFQNEAQLEKSRLLSDRFSAERPKGSFSTLEIQRTEQGDSAMYLCASSLGSGSNEKLFFGSGTQLSVL.

The chain links TRBV5-5 to TRBJ1-5; D is perhaps TRBD1 (5 bases). This CDR3 has 12 residues. V was pared by 4 bases and J by 7 bases, with 9 bases between. The germline CDR1 and CDR2 sequences are SGHKS and YYEKEE (reference sequence). CDR3 sequence reads: CASSMQGQPQHF. In nucleotides, the CDR3 is TGTGCCAGCAGCATGCAGGGACAGCCCCAGCATTTT.

The J gene is TRBJ1-1, the V gene TRBV19, with TRBD1 as a possible D gene (5 bases). The CDR3 runs to 17 residues. V was pared by 3 bases and J by 0 bases, with 17 bases between. Per germline, CDR1 LNHDA and CDR2 SQIVND (reference sequence). The chain's CDR3 is CASSIGPARGMNTEAFF. The CDR3 DNA sequence: TGTGCCAGTAGTATCGGCCCCGCCCGGGGGATGAACACTGAAGCTTTCTTT.

The chain joins TRBV3-1 (or the pseudogene TRBV3-2) to TRBJ2-3; 15 bases agree with TRBD2. The trim removed 5 bases at V and 4 bases at J, leaving 1 base unmatched. The length of the CDR3 is 15 residues. Germline V gene data show CDR1 as LGHDT and CDR2 as YNNKEL (reference sequence). DNA for the CDR3: TGTGCCAGCAGCTGGACTAGCGGGGGGGCAGATACGCAGTATTTT. Translating gives CASSWTSGGADTQYF.

The table lists this clone with a few counts. The sample has other DNA sequences that encode this CDR3 too. The chain couples TRBV5-1 to TRBJ1-4, with D tentatively TRBD1 (5 bases). The CDR3 loop spans 14 amino acids. CDR1 and CDR2 (germline): SGHRS, YFSETQ. Trimming took 2 bases from V and 3 from J, leaving 8 bases between them. CDR3 in amino acids: CASSFGGSNEKLFF. The CDR3 nucleotides are TGCGCCAGCAGCTTTGGGGGGTCTAATGAAAAACTGTTTTTT.

Note on this clone: Other DNA sequences within the sample encode an identical CDR3. This chain joins TRBV27 and TRBJ1-1; weak D call: TRBD1 (6 bases). The CDR3 totals 13 residues. Looked up from germline, CDR1 is MNHEY and CDR2 is SMNVEV (reference sequence). Deletions cut 6 bases from V and 3 bases from J, with 11 bases between. CDR3 bases: TGTGCCAGCAGCCTATACAGGGACACTGAAGCTTTCTTT. Encoded protein: CASSLYRDTEAFF.

CDR3 region: CASRRTGGYYGYTF. Written as DNA, the CDR3 is TGTGCCAGCAGGCGGACAGGGGGCTACTATGGCTACACCTTC. The rearrangement uses TRBV27 and TRBJ1-2, with 11 bases aligning to TRBD1. V lost 6 bases and J lost 3; bases outside the gene matches: 3. Germline CDR1 reads MNHEY; CDR2 reads SMNVEV (reference sequence). The CDR3 consists of 14 residues.

The chain joins TRBV7-9 to TRBJ2-7, with D possibly TRBD1 on 5 matching bases. V was cut by 5 bases and J by 0 bases, with 17 bases left in between. This CDR3 is 16 amino acids long. Germline V gene data show CDR1 as SEHNR and CDR2 as FQNEAQ (reference sequence). The CDR3 DNA follows: TGTGCCAGCAGCCCACCCCAGGGTTTAATCTCCTACGAGCAGTACTTC. Protein: CASSPPQGLISYEQYF.

The chain is built from TRBV27 and TRBJ2-7, with TRBD1 matching 7 bases. There are 14 residues in the CDR3. The germline V gene has CDR1 MNHEY and CDR2 SMNVEV (reference sequence). V lost 3 bases, J lost 5 bases, and 7 bases stayed unmatched. CDR3 coding DNA: TGTGCCAGCAGTTTCGTGCGACAGGGCCACGAGCAGTACTTC. Amino acid sequence: CASSFVRQGHEQYF.

This clone was picked up one time. The chain carries TRBV12-3 or TRBV12-4 and TRBJ1-1; D might be TRBD1 (6 bases). V was clipped by 5 bases and J by 10 bases, with 17 bases between them. CDR3 length equals 13 residues. The CDR3 region is CASSLRRDTLAFF. The CDR3 nucleotides are TGTGCCAGCAGTCTTCGTCGGGACACCTTAGCTTTCTTT.

The rearrangement joins TRBV19 to TRBJ1-5; no clear D. The CDR3 covers 16 residues. V lost 3 bases and J 4 bases, leaving 16 bases between the germline ends. Germline V CDR1 and CDR2: LNHDA, SQIVND (reference sequence). CDR3 in DNA: TGTGCCAGTAGTATTCGGTGGCAGGCCGAAAATCAGCCCCAGCATTTT. Translating gives CASSIRWQAENQPQHF.